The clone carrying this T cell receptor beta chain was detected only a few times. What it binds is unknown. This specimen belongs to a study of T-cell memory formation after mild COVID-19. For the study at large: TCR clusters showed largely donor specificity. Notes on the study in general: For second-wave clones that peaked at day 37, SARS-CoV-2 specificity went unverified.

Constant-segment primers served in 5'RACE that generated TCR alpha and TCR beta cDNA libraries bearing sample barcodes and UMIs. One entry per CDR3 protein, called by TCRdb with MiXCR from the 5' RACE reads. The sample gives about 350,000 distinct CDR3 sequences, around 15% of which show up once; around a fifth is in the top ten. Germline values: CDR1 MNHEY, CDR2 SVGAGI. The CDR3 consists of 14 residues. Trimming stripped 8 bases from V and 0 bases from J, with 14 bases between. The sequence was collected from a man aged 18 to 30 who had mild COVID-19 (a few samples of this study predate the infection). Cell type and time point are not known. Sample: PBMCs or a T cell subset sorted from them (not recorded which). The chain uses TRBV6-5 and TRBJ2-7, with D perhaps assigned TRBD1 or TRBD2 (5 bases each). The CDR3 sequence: CASGRGVISYEQYF. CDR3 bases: TGTGCCAGCGGGAGAGGGGTGATCTCCTACGAGCAGTACTTC.